These 15 T cell receptor beta chains share one sample of origin, sequenced in a study of T cells in localized non-small cell lung cancer. Generated by immunoSEQ multiplex PCR, the TCRdb table keeps only in-frame clones and is missing some. Here the sample spans roughly 4,700 clones, 28% being singletons. The specimen comprised lung tumor tissue, sampled before any cancer treatment. The receptors stem from a man between 40 and 70 years old with stage II lung adenocarcinoma.

The chain couples TRBV6-8 to TRBJ2-1; D remains ambiguous. The V and J ends lost 5 bases and 8 bases respectively, with 13 bases between them. Germline V gene data show CDR1 as MNHGY and CDR2 as SAAAGT. The CDR3 runs to 13 residues. The DNA for the CDR3 is TGTGCCAGCAGTCGATCCGCCCATCATGAGCAGTTCTTC. This codes for CASSRSAHHEQFF.

Here the CDR3 reads CASTRAPEEVKKLFF. CDR3 coding DNA: TGTGCCAGCACTCGGGCCCCGGAGGAGGTCAAAAAACTGTTTTTT. The chain joins TRBV28 to TRBJ1-4; D gene ambiguous. Trimming left V 7 bases short and J 9 bases short, with 21 bases between. The CDR3 length is 15 residues. CDR1 MDHEN and CDR2 SYDVKM come from the germline V gene. The whole variable domain, filled in from reference TRBV28 and TRBJ1-4, reads DVKVTQSSRYLVKRTGEKVFLECVQDMDHENMFWYRQDPGLGLRLIYFSYDVKMKEKGDIPEGYSVSREKKERFSLILESASTNQTSMYLCASTRAPEEVKKLFFGSGTQLSVL.

Only a few counts were recorded for this clone. The chain couples TRBV9 to TRBJ1-2; D uncertain. The CDR3 contains 13 residues. V lost 7 bases to trimming and J lost 2 bases, with 12 bases between them. The germline V gene has CDR1 SGDLS and CDR2 YYNGEE. CDR3 DNA sequence: TGTGCCAGCCGGCGAGACGAAAACTATGGCTACACCTTC. This gives the protein CASRRDENYGYTF. Using reference TRBV9 and TRBJ1-2 for the parts outside the CDR3, the full variable domain is DSGVTQTPKHLITATGQRVTLRCSPRSGDLSVYWYQQSLDQGLQFLIQYYNGEERAKGNILERFSAQQFPDLHSELNLSSLELGDSALYFCASRRDENYGYTFGSGTRLTVV.

Only a few counts were recorded for this clone. The genes are TRBV11-3 and TRBJ2-7; D remains ambiguous. Per germline, CDR1 SGHNT and CDR2 YENEEA. The CDR3 loop spans 14 amino acids. Trimming shortened V by 2 bases and J by 1 base, and 9 bases separated the two germline ends. For the CDR3, the DNA is TGTGCCAGCAGCTTAACGCCGGCTTCCTACGAGCAGTACTTC. It codes for CASSLTPASYEQYF.

This clone was seen more than once but under ten times. V usage is TRBV11-3 and J usage is TRBJ2-3; D is possibly TRBD2 (6 bases). V shed 3 bases and J shed 6 bases, with 13 bases lying between them. The germline V gene encodes CDR1 SGHNT and CDR2 YENEEA. The CDR3 extends over 14 amino acids. CDR3 DNA: TGTGCCAGCAGCTTGGGGGAGGTAGTTGATACGCAGTATTTT. Translation: CASSLGEVVDTQYF. Full variable domain (missing parts from reference TRBV11-3 and TRBJ2-3): EAGVVQSPRYKIIEKKQPVAFWCNPISGHNTLYWYLQNLGQGPELLIRYENEEAVDDSQLPKDRFSAERLKGVDSTLKIQPAELGDSAVYLCASSLGEVVDTQYFGPGTRLTVL.

Only a few counts were recorded for this clone. V usage is TRBV11-3 and J usage is TRBJ2-3; 14 bases are a match to TRBD2. Germline CDR1 reads SGHNT; CDR2 reads YENEEA. V trimming: 4 bases; J trimming: 5 bases; junction bases outside the gene matches: 5. The CDR3 is 16 amino acids. The CDR3 nucleotides are TGTGCCAGCAGCTCTAGACTAGCGGGAGGGGTAGATACGCAGTATTTT. As protein: CASSSRLAGGVDTQYF.

V usage is TRBV5-1 and J usage is TRBJ2-2; 11 bases are shared with TRBD1. The J segment lost 6 bases and the V segment lost 4 bases, leaving 8 bases of the junction unmatched. This CDR3 has 16 residues. Germline CDR1 is SGHRS and CDR2 is YFSETQ. For the CDR3, the DNA is TGCGCCAGCAGCCATGTCGGGACAGGGGGGTCCGGGGAGCTGTTTTTT. Translating gives CASSHVGTGGSGELFF.

The CDR3 bases are TGTGCCAGCAGCCAAGACATCGCCGGAGTCTATGGCTACACCTTC. Translating it yields CASSQDIAGVYGYTF. This chain uses TRBV14 with TRBJ1-2; no clear D gene. Trimming cost V 0 bases and J 4 bases, with 12 bases left between them. Germline assignment: CDR1 SGHDN and CDR2 FVKESK. This CDR3 contains 15 residues. The full variable domain, with the rest looked up from reference TRBV14 and TRBJ1-2, is EAGVTQFPSHSVIEKGQTVTLRCDPISGHDNLYWYRRVMGKEIKFLLHFVKESKQDESGMPNNRFLAERTGGTYSTLKVQPAELEDSGVYFCASSQDIAGVYGYTFGSGTRLTVV.

The CDR3 bases are TGTGCCAGCAGCCTGACAGGACTGGACTCAGCAGCTTTCTTT. Translating gives CASSLTGLDSAAFF. This chain joins TRBV14 and TRBJ1-1, with D perhaps TRBD1 (6 bases). From germline, CDR1 is SGHDN and CDR2 FVKESK. CDR3 length equals 14 residues. Trimming stripped 4 bases from V and 10 bases from J, with 19 bases between. The full variable domain, in which reference TRBV14 and TRBJ1-1 provide the parts outside the CDR3, is EAGVTQFPSHSVIEKGQTVTLRCDPISGHDNLYWYRRVMGKEIKFLLHFVKESKQDESGMPNNRFLAERTGGTYSTLKVQPAELEDSGVYFCASSLTGLDSAAFFGQGTRLTVV.

The V and J genes are TRBV5-1 and TRBJ2-3; D remains unclear. The germline gives CDR1 SGHRS, CDR2 YFSETQ. The V and J ends lost 0 bases and 6 bases respectively, with 11 bases between them. This CDR3 comprises 14 residues. The CDR3 is CASSLGGVADTQYF. In nucleotides, the CDR3 is TGCGCCAGCAGCTTGGGCGGCGTGGCCGATACGCAGTATTTT.

The chain is built from TRBV6-7 and TRBJ2-7; D is unclear. TRBV6-7 is flagged as an ORF with uncertain function. There are 15 residues in the CDR3. V lost 4 bases and J 0 bases, leaving 13 bases between the germline ends. CDR3 in amino acids: CASSLGRASSYEQYF. The CDR3 bases are TGTGCCAGCAGTTTGGGCAGAGCAAGCTCCTACGAGCAGTACTTC.

This clone is medium-sized (0.01 to 0.1%). The chain uses TRBV6-8 and TRBJ1-2, with D uncertain. V lost 2 bases and J 0 bases, leaving 7 bases between the germline ends. The CDR3 runs to 14 residues. CDR1 and CDR2 from the germline V gene are MNHGY and SAAAGT. CDR3 in amino acids: CASSYLQANYGYTF. CDR3 sequence (DNA): TGTGCCAGCAGTTACCTTCAAGCTAACTATGGCTACACCTTC.

CDR3 coding DNA: TGTGCCAGCAGATCCCAGGGGCTAGGCGGCTACACCTTC. This sequence encodes CASRSQGLGGYTF. The chain couples TRBV6-8 to TRBJ1-2, with TRBD1 as a possible D gene (6 bases). V lost 6 bases and J lost 8, with 16 bases in between. The V gene's germline CDR1 is MNHGY and CDR2 SAAAGT. CDR3 length equals 13 residues.

By frequency in the sample, this clone is large. This chain's CDR3 is CASSSPPLGEGHNYNEQFF. Here the CDR3 DNA reads TGTGCCAGCAGTTCCCCACCCCTGGGGGAGGGCCACAACTACAATGAGCAGTTCTTC. The chain couples TRBV6-8 to TRBJ2-1; 7 positions agree with TRBD2. J was trimmed by 3 bases and V by 4 bases; bases with no gene match: 18. This CDR3 spans 19 amino acids. Germline lookup yields CDR1 MNHGY and CDR2 SAAAGT.

This chain uses TRBV18 with TRBJ2-7; TRBD2 matches 7 bases. The CDR3 is made up of 14 amino acids. Unmatched junction bases numbered 5, after V lost 1 base and J lost 5 bases. In germline, CDR1 is KGHSH, CDR2 LQKENI. The CDR3 nucleotides read TGTGCCAGCTCACCACGAGGCGGGAGCGACGAGCAGTACTTC. Protein product: CASSPRGGSDEQYF.